These T cell receptor beta chains were read from a single sample in a study of cytomegalovirus exposure and HLA in healthy donors. Assay used: immunoSEQ multiplex PCR; TCRdb lists only in-frame clones, some missing. This table holds over 250,000 clones, approximately 70% found once. Sample: PBMCs. The receptors were gathered from a female donor in good health and CMV-seronegative. The CDR3 runs from the conserved cysteine through the conserved F or W. D genes are given only for firm matches. Clone size is not always given. Where it is, it says once, few, many or a class for expanded clones.

V gene	D gene	clone size	J gene	CDR3 DNA	CDR3 protein
TRBV4-1	NA	NA	TRBJ1-2	TGCGCCAGCAGCCAAGCCAGGTCGATACAGTTGTATGGCTACACCTTC	CASSQARSIQLYGYTF
TRBV18	NA	NA	TRBJ1-3	TGTGCCAGCTCACCACCGGACAGTCCCTCTGGAAACACCATATATTTT	CASSPPDSPSGNTIYF
TRBV10-1	NA	NA	TRBJ1-1	TGCGCCAGCAGTGAGTCGGCGGATAACACTGAAGCTTTCTTT	CASSESADNTEAFF
TRBV6-1	NA	NA	TRBJ1-2	TGTGCCAGCAGTGAAGAGGGGCGTAACTATGGCTACACCTTC	CASSEEGRNYGYTF
TRBV29-1	NA	NA	TRBJ1-4	TGCAGCGTTGAAGGCAGGGAGGGGAATGAAAAACTGTTTTTT	CSVEGREGNEKLFF
TRBV7-9	NA	NA	TRBJ2-3	TGTGCCAGCAGCCAAGCCGGGGCAGATACGCAGTATTTT	CASSQAGADTQYF
TRBV7-6	TRBD2	few	TRBJ2-1	TGTGCCAGCAGCCTGAGCGGGGGCTCCTACAATGAGCAGTTCTTC	CASSLSGGSYNEQFF
TRBV7-2	TRBD2	NA	TRBJ2-5	TGTGCCAGCAGCTTAGTGAGGGGGGCGGGAGGGAAAGAGACCCAGTACTTC	CASSLVRGAGGKETQYF
TRBV29-1	TRBD1	NA	TRBJ1-1	TGCAGCGTGCACAGGGGGAACACTGAAGCTTTCTTT	CSVHRGNTEAFF
TRBV6-6	TRBD2	NA	TRBJ2-1	TGTGCCAGCAGTTTCACGGGAGGCTCCTACAATGAGCAGTTCTTC	CASSFTGGSYNEQFF
TRBV5-6	NA	few	TRBJ2-1	TGTGCCAGCAGCCGAATTCAGCGAGGAGCCTACAATGAGCAGTTCTTC	CASSRIQRGAYNEQFF
TRBV30	NA	NA	TRBJ2-4	TGTGCCTGGAGTGTGGGTGGGGCAGGGGGGGCCAAAAACATTCAGTACTTC	CAWSVGGAGGAKNIQYF
TRBV5-5	NA	NA	TRBJ1-1	TGTGCCAGCAGCTCACAGGGAGACACTGAAGCTTTCTTT	CASSSQGDTEAFF
TRBV7-6	NA	few	TRBJ2-5	TGTGCCAGCAGGTCGGCTAGCGATTTAAGGGAGACCCAGTACTTC	CASRSASDLRETQYF
TRBV4-1	TRBD2	NA	TRBJ2-1	TGCGCCAGCAGCCAAGAGTCGGGACTAGCGGCCAATGGGCAGTTCTTC	CASSQESGLAANGQFF
TRBV30	NA	NA	TRBJ1-2	TGTGCCTGGAGTGTACGAAGTCAGGGTGAAGGCTACACCTTC	CAWSVRSQGEGYTF
TRBV5-1	NA	NA	TRBJ2-1	TGCGCCAGCAGCTTGCTAGTTGGAGGGAATGAGCAGTTCTTC	CASSLLVGGNEQFF